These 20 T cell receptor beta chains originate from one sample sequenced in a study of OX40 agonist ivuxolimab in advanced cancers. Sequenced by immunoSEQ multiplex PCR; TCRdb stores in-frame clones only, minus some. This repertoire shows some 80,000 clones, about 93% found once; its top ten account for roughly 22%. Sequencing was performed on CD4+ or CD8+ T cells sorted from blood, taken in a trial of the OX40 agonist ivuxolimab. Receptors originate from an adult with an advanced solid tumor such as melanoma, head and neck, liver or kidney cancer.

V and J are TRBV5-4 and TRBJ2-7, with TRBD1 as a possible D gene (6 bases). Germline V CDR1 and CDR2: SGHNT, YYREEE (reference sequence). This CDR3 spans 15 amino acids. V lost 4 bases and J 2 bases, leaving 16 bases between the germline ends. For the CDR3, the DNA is TGTGCCAGCAGCGTGGGGGCAGCGAGCCCCTACGAGCAGTACTTC. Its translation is CASSVGAASPYEQYF.

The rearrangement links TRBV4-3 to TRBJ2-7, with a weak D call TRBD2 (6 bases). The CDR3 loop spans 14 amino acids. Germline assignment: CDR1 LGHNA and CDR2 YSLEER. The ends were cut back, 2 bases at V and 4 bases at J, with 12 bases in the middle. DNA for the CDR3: TGCGCCAGCAGCCAATCCGGGACTCATTACGAGCAGTACTTC. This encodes CASSQSGTHYEQYF.

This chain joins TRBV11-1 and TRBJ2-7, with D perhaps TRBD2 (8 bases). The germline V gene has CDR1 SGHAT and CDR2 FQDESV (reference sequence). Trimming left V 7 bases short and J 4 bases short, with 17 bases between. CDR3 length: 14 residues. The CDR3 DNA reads TGTGCCAGCACGTCCGGGAGGGGGCCTTACGAGCAGTACTTC. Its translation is CASTSGRGPYEQYF.

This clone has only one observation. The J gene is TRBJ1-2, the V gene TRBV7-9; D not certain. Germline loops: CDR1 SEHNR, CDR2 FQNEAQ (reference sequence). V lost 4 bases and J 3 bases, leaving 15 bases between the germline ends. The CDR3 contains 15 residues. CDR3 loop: CASSSKRATYYGYTF. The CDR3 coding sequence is TGTGCCAGCAGCTCAAAAAGGGCCACGTACTATGGCTACACCTTC.

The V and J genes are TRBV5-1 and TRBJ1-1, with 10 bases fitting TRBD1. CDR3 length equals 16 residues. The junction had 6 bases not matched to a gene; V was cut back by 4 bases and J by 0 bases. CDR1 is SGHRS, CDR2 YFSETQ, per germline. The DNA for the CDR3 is TGCGCCAGCAGCCTAGGGACAGGGGCAATGAACACTGAAGCTTTCTTT. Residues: CASSLGTGAMNTEAFF.

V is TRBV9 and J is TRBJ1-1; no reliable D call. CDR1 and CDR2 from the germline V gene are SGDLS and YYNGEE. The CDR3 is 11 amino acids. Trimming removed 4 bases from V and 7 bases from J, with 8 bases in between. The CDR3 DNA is TGTGCCAGCAGCCCCGGAGTTGAAGCTTTCTTT. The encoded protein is CASSPGVEAFF. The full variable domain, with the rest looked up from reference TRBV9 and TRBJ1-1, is DSGVTQTPKHLITATGQRVTLRCSPRSGDLSVYWYQQSLDQGLQFLIQYYNGEERAKGNILERFSAQQFPDLHSELNLSSLELGDSALYFCASSPGVEAFFGQGTRLTVV.

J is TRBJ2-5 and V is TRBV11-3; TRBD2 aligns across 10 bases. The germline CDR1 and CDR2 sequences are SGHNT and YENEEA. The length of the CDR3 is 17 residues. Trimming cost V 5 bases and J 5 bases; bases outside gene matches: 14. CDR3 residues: CASSPSPSSGSRETQYF. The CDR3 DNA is TGTGCCAGCAGCCCATCCCCTTCTAGCGGGAGTCGTGAGACCCAGTACTTC.

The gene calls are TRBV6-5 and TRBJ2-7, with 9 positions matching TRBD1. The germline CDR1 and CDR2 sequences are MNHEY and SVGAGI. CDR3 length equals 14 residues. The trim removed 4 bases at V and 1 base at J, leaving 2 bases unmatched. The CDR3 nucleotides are TGTGCCAGCAGTTTACAGGGGGCGTCCTACGAGCAGTACTTC. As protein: CASSLQGASYEQYF.

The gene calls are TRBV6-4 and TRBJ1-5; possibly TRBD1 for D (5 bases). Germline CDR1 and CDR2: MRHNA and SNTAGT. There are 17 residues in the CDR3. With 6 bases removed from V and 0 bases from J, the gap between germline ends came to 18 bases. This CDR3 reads CASRRRSGDHSNQPQHF. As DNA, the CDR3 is TGTGCCAGCAGGAGGAGGTCGGGGGATCATAGCAATCAGCCCCAGCATTTT.

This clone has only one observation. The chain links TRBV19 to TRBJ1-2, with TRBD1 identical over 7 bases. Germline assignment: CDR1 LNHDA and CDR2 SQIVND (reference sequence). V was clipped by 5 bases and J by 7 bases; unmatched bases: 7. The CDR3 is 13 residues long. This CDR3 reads CASSATGVGGYTF. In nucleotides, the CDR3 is TGTGCCAGTAGTGCTACAGGGGTCGGTGGCTACACCTTC.

CDR3 sequence: CASSPGETYGYTF. CDR3 nucleotide sequence: TGCGCCAGCAGCCCCGGAGAGACTTATGGCTACACCTTC. This sequence joins TRBV4-3 and TRBJ1-2, with D uncertain. Between the trimmed V and J ends, which lost 4 bases and 5 bases, there was a span of 11 bases. The CDR3 is 13 amino acids. Germline V gene lookup returns CDR1 LGHNA and CDR2 YSLEER.

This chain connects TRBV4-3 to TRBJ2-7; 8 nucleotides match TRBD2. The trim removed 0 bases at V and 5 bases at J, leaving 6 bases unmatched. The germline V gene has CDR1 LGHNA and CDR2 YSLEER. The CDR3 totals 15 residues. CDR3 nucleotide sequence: TGCGCCAGCAGCCAAGAAAAGCGGGAGTCCCACGAGCAGTACTTC. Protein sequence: CASSQEKRESHEQYF.

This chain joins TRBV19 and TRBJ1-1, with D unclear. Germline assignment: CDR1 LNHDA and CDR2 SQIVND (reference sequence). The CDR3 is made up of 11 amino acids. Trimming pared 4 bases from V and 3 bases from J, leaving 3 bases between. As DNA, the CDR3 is TGTGCCAGTAGTAGCTACACTGAAGCTTTCTTT. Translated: CASSSYTEAFF.

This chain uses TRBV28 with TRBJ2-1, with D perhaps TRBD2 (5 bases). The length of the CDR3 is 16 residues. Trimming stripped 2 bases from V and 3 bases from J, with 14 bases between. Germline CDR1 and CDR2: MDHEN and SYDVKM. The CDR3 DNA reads TGTGCCAGCAGTTTAGTTGAGGGCCTACTCTACAATGAGCAGTTCTTC. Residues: CASSLVEGLLYNEQFF.

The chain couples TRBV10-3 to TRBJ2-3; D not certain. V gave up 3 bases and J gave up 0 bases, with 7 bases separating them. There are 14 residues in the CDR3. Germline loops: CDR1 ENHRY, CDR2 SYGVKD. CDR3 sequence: CAISDWASTDTQYF. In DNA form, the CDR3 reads TGTGCCATCAGTGATTGGGCTAGCACAGATACGCAGTATTTT.

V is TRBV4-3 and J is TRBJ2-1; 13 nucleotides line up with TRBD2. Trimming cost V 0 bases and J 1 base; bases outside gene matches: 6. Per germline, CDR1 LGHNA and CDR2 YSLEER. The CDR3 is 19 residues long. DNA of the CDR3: TGCGCCAGCAGCCAAGAGAGACTAGCGGGAGGCAGGTCCTACAATGAGCAGTTCTTC. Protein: CASSQERLAGGRSYNEQFF.

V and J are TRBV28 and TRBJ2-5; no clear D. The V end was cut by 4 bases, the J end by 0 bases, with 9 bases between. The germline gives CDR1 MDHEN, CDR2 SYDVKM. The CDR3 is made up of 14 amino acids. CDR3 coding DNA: TGTGCCAGCAGTTCTTTCGGGTACCAAGAGACCCAGTACTTC. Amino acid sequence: CASSSFGYQETQYF.

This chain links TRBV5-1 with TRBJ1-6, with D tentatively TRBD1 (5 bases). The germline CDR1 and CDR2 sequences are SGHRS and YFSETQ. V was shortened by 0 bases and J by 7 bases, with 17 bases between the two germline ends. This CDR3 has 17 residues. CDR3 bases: TGCGCCAGCAGCTTGGCCGTGGGGGGTGCCTCAAATTCACCCCTCCACTTT. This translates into CASSLAVGGASNSPLHF.

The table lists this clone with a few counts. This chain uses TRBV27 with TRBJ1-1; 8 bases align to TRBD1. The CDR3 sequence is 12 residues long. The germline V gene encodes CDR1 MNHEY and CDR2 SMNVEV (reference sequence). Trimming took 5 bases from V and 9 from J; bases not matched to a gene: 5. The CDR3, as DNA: TGTGCCAGCAGTAGGACAGGGACTCAAGCTTTCTTT. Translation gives CASSRTGTQAFF.

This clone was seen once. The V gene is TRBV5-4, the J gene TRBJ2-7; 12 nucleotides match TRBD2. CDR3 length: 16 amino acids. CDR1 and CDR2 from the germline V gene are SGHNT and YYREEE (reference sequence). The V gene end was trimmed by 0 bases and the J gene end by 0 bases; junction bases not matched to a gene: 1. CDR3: CASSLATSGGSYEQYF. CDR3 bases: TGTGCCAGCAGCTTGGCGACTAGCGGGGGCTCCTACGAGCAGTACTTC.